This T cell receptor beta chain was sequenced for a study of T cells after yellow fever vaccination. Via MiXCR, TCRdb re-called the 5' RACE reads, giving one row per CDR3 protein. Among almost 600,000 distinct CDR3 sequences listed, less than 15% were seen once. Overall study results and limits: The booster saw the reappearance of most primary-vaccination clones (more than 95% CD4, 88% CD8). CD4 and CD8 compartments shared a small share of clonotypes, likely from convergent recombination. A weaker secondary response peaked on day 5, the primary on day 15.

About this clonotype: Antigen specificity is unknown.

Germline CDR1 and CDR2: SGDLS and YYNGEE. The CDR3 totals 15 residues. V lost 2 bases to trimming and J lost 1 base, with 10 bases between them. V and J are TRBV9 and TRBJ2-1, with a tentative D call TRBD2 (6 bases). This TCR was recovered from a young man who received the YFV17D yellow fever vaccine. The source was PBMCs, collected on the day of the yellow fever booster vaccination. The CDR3 nucleotides are TGTGCCAGCAGCGTCATAGCGGATTCCTACAATGAGCAGTTCTTC. Its protein product is CASSVIADSYNEQFF.